This TCR beta chain was sequenced in a study of Tregs in tolerant kidney transplant recipients. Looking at the study overall: Recipients received nonmyeloablative bone marrow transplants from related graft donors, with transient mixed chimerism.

Thawed PBMCs were FACS-sorted into unstimulated CD4+CD25+CD127- regulatory T cells, CD4+CD25- non-regulatory cells, CD4 and CD8 cells. Before regulatory T cell sorting, thawed PBMCs rested overnight at 37°C in approximately 200 IU/ml IL-2. This clone was seen a single time. The protocol was immunoSEQ multiplex PCR, while the TCRdb copy is restricted to in-frame clones and leaves out a portion. The repertoire has roughly 15,000 clones, about 82% of them found once; the top ten carry 1.5% to 2%. The receptor's source is a human donor who received a combined kidney and bone marrow transplant. This specimen was Tregs from blood, taken before the transplant.

The CDR3 is CASTRGGGYNEQFF. The DNA of the CDR3 is TGTGCCAGCACCCGTGGGGGGGGATACAATGAGCAGTTCTTC. This chain uses TRBV6-5 with TRBJ2-1, with 7 bases aligning to TRBD2. Per germline, CDR1 MNHEY and CDR2 SVGAGI. The ends lost 7 bases at V and 4 bases at J; junction bases unmatched: 7. The CDR3 has 14 residues.